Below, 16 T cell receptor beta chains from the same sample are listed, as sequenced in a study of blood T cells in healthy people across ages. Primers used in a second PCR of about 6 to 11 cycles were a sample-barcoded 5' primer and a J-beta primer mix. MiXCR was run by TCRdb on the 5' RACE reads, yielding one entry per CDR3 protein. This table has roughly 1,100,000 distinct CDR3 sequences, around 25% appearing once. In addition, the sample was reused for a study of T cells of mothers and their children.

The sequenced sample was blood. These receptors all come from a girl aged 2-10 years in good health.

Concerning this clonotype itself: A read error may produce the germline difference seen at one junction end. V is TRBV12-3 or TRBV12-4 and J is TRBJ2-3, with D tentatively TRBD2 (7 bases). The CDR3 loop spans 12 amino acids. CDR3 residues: CASSVGGDTEYF. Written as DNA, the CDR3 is TGTGCCAGCAGTGTAGGGGGGGATACGGAGTATTTT.

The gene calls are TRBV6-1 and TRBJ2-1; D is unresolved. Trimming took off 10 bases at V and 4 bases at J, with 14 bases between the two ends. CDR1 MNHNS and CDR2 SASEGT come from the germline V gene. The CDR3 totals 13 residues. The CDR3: CAIPSVTYNEQFF. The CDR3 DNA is TGTGCCATACCGAGCGTGACATACAATGAGCAGTTCTTC.

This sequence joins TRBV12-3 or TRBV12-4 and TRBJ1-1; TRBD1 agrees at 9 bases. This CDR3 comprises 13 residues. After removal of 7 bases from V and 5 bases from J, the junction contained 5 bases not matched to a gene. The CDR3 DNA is TGTGCCAGCAACCCGACAGGGGGGACTGAAGCTTTCTTT. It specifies CASNPTGGTEAFF.

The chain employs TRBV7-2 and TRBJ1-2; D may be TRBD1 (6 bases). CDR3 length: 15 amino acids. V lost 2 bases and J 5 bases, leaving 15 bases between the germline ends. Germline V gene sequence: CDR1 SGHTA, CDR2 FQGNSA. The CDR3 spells CASSLRTAPLYGYTF. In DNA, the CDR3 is TGTGCCAGCAGCTTACGGACAGCACCCCTTTATGGCTACACCTTC.

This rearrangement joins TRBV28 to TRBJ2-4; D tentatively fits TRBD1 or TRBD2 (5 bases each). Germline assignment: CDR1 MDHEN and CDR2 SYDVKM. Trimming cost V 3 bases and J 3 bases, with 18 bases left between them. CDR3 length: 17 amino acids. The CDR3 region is CASSFAGAGVGKNIQYF. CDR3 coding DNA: TGTGCCAGCAGTTTTGCTGGGGCCGGGGTAGGCAAAAACATTCAGTACTTC.

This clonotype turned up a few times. DNA of the CDR3: TGCAGTGCTAGAGGTTTAAGCGTCGAACATTCGTCCCAGTACTTC. This translates into CSARGLSVEHSSQYF. The chain combines TRBV20-1 with TRBJ2-5; no clear D gene. Germline CDR1 reads DFQATT; CDR2 reads SNEGSKA (reference sequence). The length of the CDR3 is 15 residues. Trimming shortened V by 1 base and J by 9 bases, and 21 bases separated the two germline ends.

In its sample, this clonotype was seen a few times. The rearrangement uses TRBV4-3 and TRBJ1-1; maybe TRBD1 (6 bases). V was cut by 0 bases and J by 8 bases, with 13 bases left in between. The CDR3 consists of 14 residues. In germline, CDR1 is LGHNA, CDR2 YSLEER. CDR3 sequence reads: CASSQDRGQLEAFF. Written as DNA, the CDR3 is TGCGCCAGCAGCCAAGACCGCGGACAGCTCGAAGCTTTCTTT.

The chain's CDR3 is CASSLLWLEQYF. Written as DNA, the CDR3 is TGTGCCAGCAGCTTGTTATGGCTCGAGCAGTATTTT. The chain joins TRBV5-6 to TRBJ2-3; no firm D call. Germline loops: CDR1 SGHDT, CDR2 YYEEEE. Trimming cost V 1 base and J 11 bases, with 11 bases left between them. This CDR3 contains 12 residues.

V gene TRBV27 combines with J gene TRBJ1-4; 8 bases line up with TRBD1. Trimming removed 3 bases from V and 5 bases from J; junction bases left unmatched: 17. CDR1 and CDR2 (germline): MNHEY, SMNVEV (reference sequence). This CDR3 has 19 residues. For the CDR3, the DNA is TGTGCCAGCAGTTTGCGGGGCCTATCTCAGGGGGCACGCAATGAAAAACTGTTTTTT. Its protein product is CASSLRGLSQGARNEKLFF.

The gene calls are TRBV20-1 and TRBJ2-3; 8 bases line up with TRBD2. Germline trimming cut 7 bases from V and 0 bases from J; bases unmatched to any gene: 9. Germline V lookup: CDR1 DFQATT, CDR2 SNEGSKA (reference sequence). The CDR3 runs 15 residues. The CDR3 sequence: CSGGPGGESTDTQYF. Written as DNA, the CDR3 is TGCAGTGGGGGCCCGGGGGGGGAGAGCACAGATACGCAGTATTTT.

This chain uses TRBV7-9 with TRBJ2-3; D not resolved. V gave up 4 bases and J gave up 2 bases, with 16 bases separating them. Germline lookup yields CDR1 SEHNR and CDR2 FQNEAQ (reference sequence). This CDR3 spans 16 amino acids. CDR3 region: CASSSLIGVDTDTQYF. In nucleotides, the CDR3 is TGTGCCAGCAGCTCCCTGATTGGGGTGGACACAGATACGCAGTATTTT.

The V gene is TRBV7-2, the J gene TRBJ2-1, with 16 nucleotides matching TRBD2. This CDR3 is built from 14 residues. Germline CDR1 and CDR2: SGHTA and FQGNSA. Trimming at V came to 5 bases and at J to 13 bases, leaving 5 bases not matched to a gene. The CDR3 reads CASSPGLAGGIQFF. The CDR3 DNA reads TGTGCCAGCAGCCCGGGACTAGCGGGAGGGATACAGTTCTTC.

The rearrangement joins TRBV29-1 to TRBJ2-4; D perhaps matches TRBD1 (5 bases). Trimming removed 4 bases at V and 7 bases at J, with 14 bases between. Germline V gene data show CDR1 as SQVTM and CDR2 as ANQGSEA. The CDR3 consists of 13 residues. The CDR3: CSVVPWQGNIQYF. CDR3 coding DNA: TGCAGCGTTGTTCCGTGGCAGGGTAACATTCAGTACTTC.

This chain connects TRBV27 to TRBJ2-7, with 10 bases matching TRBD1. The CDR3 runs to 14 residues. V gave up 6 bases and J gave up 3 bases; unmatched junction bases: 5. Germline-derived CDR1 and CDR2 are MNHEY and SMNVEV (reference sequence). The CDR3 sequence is CASRPGQGNYEQYF. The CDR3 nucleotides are TGTGCCAGCAGACCGGGACAGGGGAACTACGAGCAGTACTTC.

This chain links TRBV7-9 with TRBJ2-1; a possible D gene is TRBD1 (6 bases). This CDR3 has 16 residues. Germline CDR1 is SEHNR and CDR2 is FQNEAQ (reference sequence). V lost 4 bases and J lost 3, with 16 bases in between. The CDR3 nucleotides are TGTGCCAGCAGCTCATACAGGGTAGGGGGCTACAATGAGCAGTTCTTC. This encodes CASSSYRVGGYNEQFF.

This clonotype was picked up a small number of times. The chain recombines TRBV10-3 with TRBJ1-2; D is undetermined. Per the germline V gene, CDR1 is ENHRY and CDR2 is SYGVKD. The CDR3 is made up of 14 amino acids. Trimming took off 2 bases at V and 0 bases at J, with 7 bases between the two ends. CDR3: CAISEALSNYGYTF. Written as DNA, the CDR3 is TGTGCCATCAGTGAGGCGCTATCTAACTATGGCTACACCTTC.